This TCR beta chain comes out of a study of T cells after yellow fever vaccination. Regarding the study as a whole: Clonotype sharing between CD4 and CD8 compartments was small.

This clonotype has more than one count but fewer than ten. Its antigen remains unidentified. The V end was cut by 3 bases, the J end by 6 bases, with 5 bases between. CDR1 and CDR2 (germline): SQVTM, ANQGSEA. This CDR3 spans 10 amino acids. A 5'RACE template-switching step, the method used to make TCR cDNA, added a universal primer site and UMIs. TCRdb re-called the 5' RACE reads with MiXCR, one entry per CDR3 protein. This sample has 300,000 to 400,000 distinct CDR3 sequences; about 12% occur once, and the top ten carry around 3%. This TCR came from a man in his late teens or twenties who received the YFV17D yellow fever vaccine. The sequencing used CD4+ T cells sorted from PBMCs, collected 15 days after the yellow fever booster vaccination. The rearrangement joins TRBV29-1 to TRBJ1-1; D remains ambiguous. The CDR3 coding sequence is TGCAGCGTTGACACTCCTGAAGCTTTCTTT. This translates into CSVDTPEAFF.